This T cell receptor (beta chain) originates from a study of blood T cell repertoires in COVID-19. Germline-derived CDR1 and CDR2 are SGHAT and FQNNGV. This CDR3 comprises 13 residues. Trimming removed 1 base from V and 5 bases from J, with 6 bases in between. Data came from immunoSEQ multiplex PCR; TCRdb stores just in-frame clones and leaves some out. The sample carries approximately 440,000 clones, about nine tenths recorded once. The chain carries TRBV11-2 and TRBJ1-5; D remains ambiguous. Sample: PBMCs or T cells enriched from blood (not recorded which). The TCR sequence derives from a woman under 30 who had recovered from COVID-19. The CDR3 protein is CASSLGRDQPQHF. Written as DNA, the CDR3 is TGTGCCAGCAGCTTAGGTAGAGATCAGCCCCAGCATTTT.